This T cell receptor beta chain was sequenced during a study of blood T cell repertoires in COVID-19. On the study more broadly: The origin of the acute and convalescent COVID-19 samples was the United States, Italy and Spain.

As concerns this clone: A junction end diverges from the germline sequence, so it may reflect a read error.

CDR3 length: 16 residues. Germline CDR1 and CDR2: LGHDT and YNNKEL (reference sequence). Here immunoSEQ multiplex PCR was the method, and the copy in TCRdb shows in-frame clones only, minus some. Here the sample spans roughly 500,000 clones, around 87% being singletons. For recovered donors of Cohort 3, there were two negative PCRs, clearance, or symptom resolution. This chain links TRBV3-1 (or the pseudogene TRBV3-2) with TRBJ2-7, with 9 bases matching TRBD2. Sample: PBMCs or T cells enriched from blood (not recorded which). This receptor was obtained from a woman aged 40 to 49 who had recovered from COVID-19. The CDR3 loop reads CASSPEMGTSSHEQYF. For the CDR3, the DNA is TGTGCCAGCAGCCCGGAAATGGGGACTAGCTCCCACGAGCAGTACTTC.